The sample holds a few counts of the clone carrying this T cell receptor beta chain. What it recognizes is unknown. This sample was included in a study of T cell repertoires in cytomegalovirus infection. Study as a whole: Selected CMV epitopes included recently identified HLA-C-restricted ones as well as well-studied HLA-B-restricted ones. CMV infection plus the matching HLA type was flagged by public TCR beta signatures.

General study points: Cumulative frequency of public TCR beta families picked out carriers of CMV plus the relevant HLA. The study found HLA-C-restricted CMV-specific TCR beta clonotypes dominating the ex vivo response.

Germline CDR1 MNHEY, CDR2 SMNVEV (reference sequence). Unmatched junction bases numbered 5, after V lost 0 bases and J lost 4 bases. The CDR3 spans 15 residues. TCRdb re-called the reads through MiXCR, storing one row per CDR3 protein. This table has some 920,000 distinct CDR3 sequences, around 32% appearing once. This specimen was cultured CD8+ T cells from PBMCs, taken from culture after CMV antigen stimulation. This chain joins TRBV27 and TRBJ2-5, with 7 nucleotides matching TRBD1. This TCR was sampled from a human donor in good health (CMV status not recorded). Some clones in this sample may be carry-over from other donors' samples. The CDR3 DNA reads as TGTGCCAGCAGTTTATCGTCGAGACAGGGAGAGACCCAGTACTTC. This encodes CASSLSSRQGETQYF.